This is a list of T cell receptor beta chains from one sample in a study of PD-1 blockade in classical Hodgkin lymphoma. TCRdb's copy holds only in-frame clones and misses some; the assay was immunoSEQ multiplex PCR. The sample yields under 70,000 clones, approximately 89% seen once. Material: peripheral blood mononuclear cells (PBMCs), obtained at baseline. These receptors were collected from a human donor with classical Hodgkin lymphoma. The CDR3 runs from the conserved cysteine through the conserved F or W.

TRBV7-2 15 CASSLEAGQGETQYF
TRBV10-2 13 CASSGGTGEGLFF
TRBV18 13 CASSPIEDSPLHF
TRBV5-8 16 CASSLGGTGYSYEQYF
TRBV4-2 15 CASSQELAGIYEQYF
TRBV27 21 CASSLSYRDTPLRSGANVLTF
TRBV27 16 CASSLSGQLSYNEQFF
TRBV16 15 CASSQFGGLAYEQYF
TRBV6-5 14 CASSYYREGEKLFF
TRBV7-2 15 CASSLVDQSSYEQYF
TRBV5-4 13 CASSPGQFYEQYF
TRBV19 15 CASSTAAGSFNGYTF
TRBV7-2 12 CASSLETGKLFF
TRBV19 14 CASEGGALGETQYF
TRBV4-3 17 CASSLLAWGQSTGELFF
TRBV7-6 15 CASSLGRTTNEKLFF
TRBV2 15 CASSESMTGDEKLFF
TRBV30 13 CAWKGFLDYEQFF
TRBV19 14 CASKVIGGNTEAFF
TRBV7-2 15 CASSLAFGERSPLHF
TRBV7-9 16 CASSPTGQGPNYGYTF
TRBV10-1 16 CASSEGTGGWGTEAFF
TRBV5-1 16 CASSAGGHRSGNTIYF
TRBV11-3 15 CASSFGLTGRETQYF
TRBV19 15 CAIASGGASTDTQYF
TRBV30 11 CAWSFQGGQYF
TRBV9 13 CASSVGSTDTQYF
TRBV19 16 CASRVRETGSNQPQHF
TRBV4-2 16 CASSQGMPGLNEKLFF
TRBV11-3 15 CASSLGLAGKETQYF
TRBV4-1 17 CASSQKIVGTLQETQYF
TRBV5-6 14 CASSFKQTNEKLFF
TRBV19 13 CASSGARKNIQYF
TRBV5-6 14 CASSGTGKNTEAFF
TRBV10-1 14 CASSADREHNTQYF
TRBV5-1 15 CASSLPTGTNYGYTF
TRBV5-5 17 CASSMGQGASYNSPLHF
TRBV5-4 14 CASSIQGGQETQYF
TRBV18 15 CASSLAGNALNEQFF
TRBV9 15 CASSPRGSMDTEAFF
TRBV7-3 11 CASSNGYEQYF
TRBV5-1 14 CASSLGGAAEKLFF
TRBV9 19 CASSVGPLAGALSYNEQFF
TRBV7-9 16 CASSSADREGVQPQHF
TRBV27 11 CASPTGEKLFF